These 30 T cell receptor beta chains were all obtained from the same sample, sequenced in a study of T-cell reconstitution after alpha-beta-depleted transplantation in children. Preparation of the TCRbeta library used unique molecular identifiers. TCRdb processed the PCR reads anew with MiXCR; each CDR3 protein has one entry. The sample yields some 530,000 distinct CDR3 sequences, roughly an eighth seen once. The specimen was PBMCs from the stem cell graft donor, collected from the stem cell graft. The receptors here all came from a human donor who donated a stem cell graft to a child with combined immunodeficiency.

This chain connects TRBV4-1 to TRBJ2-1, with 9 bases lining up with TRBD1. Germline-derived CDR1 and CDR2 are MGHRA and YSYEKL. The CDR3 covers 18 residues. After removal of 3 bases from V and 5 bases from J, the junction contained 14 bases not matched to a gene. CDR3 in DNA: TGCGCCAGCAGCCAGGGGACAGGGACCAGGTCTTCGGACAATGAGCAGTTCTTC. Residues: CASSQGTGTRSSDNEQFF.

This clonotype was found many times. The rearrangement uses TRBV20-1 and TRBJ2-3; a weak D match, TRBD1 (5 bases). Germline V gene data show CDR1 as DFQATT and CDR2 as SNEGSKA (reference sequence). The CDR3 consists of 14 residues. V was pared by 2 bases and J by 0 bases, with 9 bases between. CDR3 sequence: CSARSGFSTDTQYF. CDR3 sequence (DNA): TGCAGTGCTAGATCAGGGTTCAGCACAGATACGCAGTATTTT.

Many counts were recorded for this clonotype. This rearrangement joins TRBV10-3 to TRBJ2-7; 9 bases are shared with TRBD1. The J segment lost 4 bases and the V segment lost 4 bases, leaving 8 bases of the junction unmatched. The CDR3 extends over 15 amino acids. Germline values: CDR1 ENHRY, CDR2 SYGVKD. In nucleotides, the CDR3 is TGTGCCATCAGTGTGGGCCCCGGGACAGGGTACGAGCAGTACTTC. Translated: CAISVGPGTGYEQYF.

The CDR3 loop reads CSAAGGPYEQYF. CDR3 in DNA: TGCAGTGCAGCGGGAGGGCCCTACGAGCAGTACTTC. J is TRBJ2-7 and V is TRBV20-1; 10 positions match TRBD2. This CDR3 has 12 residues. Trimming took 6 bases from V and 2 from J; bases not matched to a gene: 1. From germline, CDR1 is DFQATT and CDR2 SNEGSKA (reference sequence).

V usage is TRBV19 and J usage is TRBJ2-5, with D tentatively TRBD2 (5 bases). The germline V gene encodes CDR1 LNHDA and CDR2 SQIVND (reference sequence). Deletions cut 1 base from V and 5 bases from J, with 14 bases between. This CDR3 is built from 15 residues. The CDR3: CASSIAREFGETQYF. For the CDR3, the DNA is TGTGCCAGTAGTATAGCGAGGGAGTTTGGTGAGACCCAGTACTTC. Combining the CDR3 with reference TRBV19 and TRBJ2-5 gives the whole variable domain DGGITQSPKYLFRKEGQNVTLSCEQNLNHDAMYWYRQDPGQGLRLIYYSQIVNDFQKGDIAEGYSVSREKKESFPLTVTSAQKNPTAFYLCASSIAREFGETQYFGPGTRLLVL.

V usage is TRBV5-6 and J usage is TRBJ2-1; D tentatively reads TRBD1 or TRBD2 (5 bases each). Trimming shortened V by 0 bases and J by 12 bases, and 13 bases separated the two germline ends. Germline assignment: CDR1 SGHDT and CDR2 YYEEEE. The CDR3 is made up of 13 amino acids. CDR3 protein: CASSLGERGGQFF. CDR3 nucleotide sequence: TGTGCCAGCAGCTTGGGAGAACGGGGCGGGCAGTTCTTC.

Only a few counts were recorded for this clonotype. The chain couples TRBV14 to TRBJ1-5, with D perhaps TRBD1 (6 bases). This CDR3 region has 15 residues. Trimming shortened V by 6 bases and J by 4 bases, and 16 bases separated the two germline ends. Germline lookup yields CDR1 SGHDN and CDR2 FVKESK. The DNA of the CDR3 is TGTGCCAGCAGGGTGGACAGCGTCTTGAATCAGCCCCAGCATTTT. It codes for CASRVDSVLNQPQHF. Supplemented by reference TRBV14 and TRBJ1-5, the full variable domain reads EAGVTQFPSHSVIEKGQTVTLRCDPISGHDNLYWYRRVMGKEIKFLLHFVKESKQDESGMPNNRFLAERTGGTYSTLKVQPAELEDSGVYFCASRVDSVLNQPQHFGDGTRLSIL.

This clonotype was detected only a few times. This chain uses TRBV7-9 with TRBJ2-2; TRBD2 aligns across 10 bases. CDR1 and CDR2 from the germline V gene are SEHNR and FQNEAQ (reference sequence). V lost 5 bases, J lost 4 bases, and 7 bases stayed unmatched. This CDR3 has 16 amino acids. The CDR3 DNA is TGTGCCAGCAGCCCCGCCCTAGCGGGAGCCACCGGGGAGCTGTTTTTT. It translates to CASSPALAGATGELFF.

This clonotype appeared a few times. V and J are TRBV20-1 and TRBJ2-5, with D perhaps being TRBD1 or TRBD2 (5 bases each). Germline assignment: CDR1 DFQATT and CDR2 SNEGSKA (reference sequence). This CDR3 spans 15 amino acids. The V end was cut by 3 bases, the J end by 5 bases, with 19 bases between. DNA for the CDR3: TGCAGTGCTAGGGGGGATCGGTGGGTCGATGAGACCCAGTACTTC. Its translation: CSARGDRWVDETQYF.

This clonotype was observed a few times. This rearrangement joins TRBV5-1 to TRBJ2-1; a weak D match, TRBD2 (5 bases). This CDR3 has 16 amino acids. The germline V gene encodes CDR1 SGHRS and CDR2 YFSETQ. V was clipped by 4 bases and J by 5 bases, with 19 bases between them. As DNA, the CDR3 is TGCGCCAGCAGCAACGGAGGCAGCCGACTGGACAATGAGCAGTTCTTC. Protein: CASSNGGSRLDNEQFF.

V is TRBV20-1 and J is TRBJ2-3; tentatively, D is TRBD2 (6 bases). The CDR3 totals 14 residues. In germline, CDR1 is DFQATT, CDR2 SNEGSKA (reference sequence). Trimming took 3 bases from V and 2 from J, leaving 12 bases between them. This chain's CDR3 is CSARGDSTTDTQYF. CDR3 coding DNA: TGCAGTGCTAGGGGGGACTCCACCACAGATACGCAGTATTTT.

This clonotype was seen many times. The chain uses TRBV12-3 or TRBV12-4 and TRBJ2-2; D is possibly TRBD1 (5 bases). This CDR3 contains 15 residues. The V end lost 6 bases, the J end lost 2 bases, and 13 bases lay between the germline ends. DNA of the CDR3: TGTGCCAGCAGAGACGCCGACAGCAACACCGGGGAGCTGTTTTTT. It codes for CASRDADSNTGELFF.

The V call is TRBV7-2, the J call TRBJ2-3; D unresolved. The CDR3 contains 14 residues. V gave up 2 bases and J gave up 1 base, with 7 bases separating them. CDR1 is SGHTA and CDR2 is FQGNSA in the germline V gene. CDR3 sequence (DNA): TGTGCCAGCAGCTTAATTCGGGGCACAGATACGCAGTATTTT. The encoded protein is CASSLIRGTDTQYF. The full variable domain, rest sourced from reference TRBV7-2 and TRBJ2-3, is GAGVSQSPSNKVTEKGKDVELRCDPISGHTALYWYRQSLGQGLEFLIYFQGNSAPDKSGLPSDRFSAERTGGSVSTLTIQRTQQEDSAVYLCASSLIRGTDTQYFGPGTRLTVL.

The genes are TRBV5-1 and TRBJ2-7, with D possibly TRBD1 on 6 matching bases. Germline CDR1 reads SGHRS; CDR2 reads YFSETQ. The V and J ends lost 4 bases and 4 bases respectively, with 12 bases between them. This CDR3 contains 13 residues. This chain's CDR3 is CASSRDIGYEQYF. CDR3 DNA sequence: TGCGCCAGCAGCCGGGACATCGGGTACGAGCAGTACTTC.

The chain combines TRBV12-3 or TRBV12-4 with TRBJ2-7, with TRBD1 matching over 8 bases. The CDR3 runs to 13 residues. The V gene end was trimmed by 6 bases and the J gene end by 5 bases; junction bases not matched to a gene: 6. This CDR3 is CASRRQGLDEQYF. CDR3 nucleotides: TGTGCCAGCAGGCGACAGGGGCTTGACGAGCAGTACTTC.

In this sample, this clonotype turned up a few times. The chain is built from TRBV10-3 and TRBJ2-7; D is unresolved. The CDR3 spans 13 residues. Trimming removed 2 bases from V and 2 bases from J, with 7 bases in between. The germline V gene has CDR1 ENHRY and CDR2 SYGVKD. DNA for the CDR3: TGTGCCATCAGTGAGGCCCTCCCCTACGAGCAGTACTTC. Residues: CAISEALPYEQYF.

The chain is built from TRBV30 and TRBJ1-2; a weak D match, TRBD1 (5 bases). The germline gives CDR1 GTSNPN, CDR2 SVGIG (reference sequence). The V end lost 3 bases, the J end lost 1 base, and 6 bases lay between the germline ends. The CDR3 loop spans 12 amino acids. In DNA form, the CDR3 reads TGTGCCTGGAGCGACAGTAACTATGGCTACACCTTC. Translated, it gives CAWSDSNYGYTF.

The J gene is TRBJ2-4, the V gene TRBV7-9; TRBD2 might be the D (5 bases). Germline V lookup: CDR1 SEHNR, CDR2 FQNEAQ (reference sequence). V lost 0 bases and J 5 bases, leaving 8 bases between the germline ends. This CDR3 contains 14 residues. The CDR3 region is CASSLAVGENIQYF. The CDR3 nucleotides are TGTGCCAGCAGCTTAGCGGTGGGAGAAAACATTCAGTACTTC.

This clonotype has more than one count but fewer than ten. The rearrangement uses TRBV6-2 or TRBV6-3 and TRBJ2-7, with D possibly being TRBD1 or TRBD2 (5 bases each). Between the trimmed V and J ends, which lost 5 bases and 3 bases, there was a span of 14 bases. Per germline, CDR1 MNHEY and CDR2 SVGEGT. This CDR3 has 14 amino acids. The CDR3 reads CASSRDGLLYEQYF. CDR3 nucleotides: TGTGCCAGCAGTCGGGACGGACTCCTCTACGAGCAGTACTTC.

This clonotype was detected ten times or more. The chain carries TRBV6-2 or TRBV6-3 and TRBJ2-1; TRBD1 aligns across 8 bases. There are 15 residues in the CDR3. CDR1 MNHEY and CDR2 SVGEGT come from the germline V gene. V trimming: 4 bases; J trimming: 5 bases; junction bases outside the gene matches: 7. The CDR3 sequence is CASSSPGQENNEQFF. As DNA, the CDR3 is TGTGCCAGCAGTTCTCCGGGACAGGAAAACAATGAGCAGTTCTTC.

CDR3 sequence: CSARKGGPSYSNQPQHF. The DNA of the CDR3 is TGCAGTGCTAGGAAAGGGGGCCCCTCTTATAGCAATCAGCCCCAGCATTTT. This chain joins TRBV20-1 and TRBJ1-5, with 7 bases lining up with TRBD1. The CDR3 consists of 17 residues. Germline CDR1 and CDR2: DFQATT and SNEGSKA (reference sequence). V was pared by 3 bases and J by 0 bases, with 11 bases of the junction left unmatched.

This clonotype was seen a handful of times. V usage is TRBV3-1 and J usage is TRBJ1-2; D gene uncertain. CDR3 length equals 15 residues. Germline V gene data show CDR1 as LGHDT and CDR2 as YNNKEL (reference sequence). V was cut by 4 bases and J by 0 bases, with 12 bases left in between. CDR3 loop: CASSREGSANYGYTF. DNA of the CDR3: TGTGCCAGCAGCCGAGAGGGCTCCGCTAACTATGGCTACACCTTC.

The chain employs TRBV12-3 or TRBV12-4 and TRBJ2-5, with D perhaps matching TRBD1 (5 bases). The CDR3 spans 14 residues. Trimming pared 7 bases from V and 1 base from J, leaving 13 bases between. In DNA, the CDR3 is TGTGCCAGCACCCTCGACAGAAGCCAAGAGACCCAGTACTTC. Its translation: CASTLDRSQETQYF.

This clonotype has only a few counts. V usage is TRBV6-1 and J usage is TRBJ2-1; 9 positions match TRBD1. The CDR3 loop spans 18 amino acids. Germline V lookup: CDR1 MNHNS, CDR2 SASEGT. J was trimmed by 5 bases and V by 5 bases; bases with no gene match: 16. CDR3: CASSPTGGAGLVHNEQFF. CDR3 sequence (DNA): TGTGCCAGCAGTCCGACAGGGGGTGCCGGGCTGGTCCACAATGAGCAGTTCTTC.

This clonotype was seen a handful of times. The genes are TRBV6-1 and TRBJ1-5; D gene uncertain. The CDR3 extends over 14 amino acids. From germline, CDR1 is MNHNS and CDR2 SASEGT. Deletions cut 6 bases from V and 2 bases from J, with 11 bases between. The CDR3 protein is CASRGGYGNQPQHF. Here the CDR3 DNA reads TGTGCCAGCAGGGGAGGCTATGGCAATCAGCCCCAGCATTTT.

This clonotype was observed a few times. This chain uses TRBV27 with TRBJ2-2; D is unresolved. The germline V gene encodes CDR1 MNHEY and CDR2 SMNVEV (reference sequence). V lost 4 bases to trimming and J lost 5 bases, with 14 bases between them. CDR3 length: 15 residues. CDR3 nucleotides: TGTGCCAGCAGTTCCACCGGGCGGTGGACCGGGGAGCTGTTTTTT. The encoded protein is CASSSTGRWTGELFF.

In its sample, this clonotype was seen a few times. The gene calls are TRBV12-3 or TRBV12-4 and TRBJ1-5; D is unresolved. V was shortened by 6 bases and J by 0 bases, with 6 bases between the two germline ends. The CDR3 covers 13 residues. The CDR3 DNA follows: TGTGCCAGCAGGGTTGGTAGCAATCAGCCCCAGCATTTT. It specifies CASRVGSNQPQHF.

The rearrangement uses TRBV11-2 and TRBJ2-7; D gene uncertain. Germline-derived CDR1 and CDR2 are SGHAT and FQNNGV. There are 14 residues in the CDR3. V lost 3 bases and J lost 2, with 11 bases in between. DNA of the CDR3: TGTGCCAGCAGCTTGACCAAATCCCCCTACGAGCAGTACTTC. This translates into CASSLTKSPYEQYF.

A single count supports this clonotype. The chain carries TRBV30 and TRBJ2-3; tentative D call: TRBD2 (6 bases). Looked up from germline, CDR1 is GTSNPN and CDR2 is SVGIG (reference sequence). V was pared by 0 bases and J by 5 bases, with 9 bases between. There are 13 residues in the CDR3. CDR3 nucleotides: TGTGCCTGGAGTGTAAAGGGAGGAGATACGCAGTATTTT. This codes for CAWSVKGGDTQYF.

About this clonotype: One end of the junction fails to match germline, which may point to a read error. The rearrangement uses TRBV7-7 and TRBJ2-5; D unresolved. Germline loops: CDR1 SSHAT, CDR2 FNYEAQ (reference sequence). The CDR3 runs to 16 residues. CDR3 nucleotide sequence: TGTGCTAGCAGCTTTTCGACATATCAGTCCCAAGAGACCCAGTACTTC. Encoded protein: CASSFSTYQSQETQYF.